This T cell receptor beta chain was captured by sequencing in a study of blood T cells in healthy people across ages. Whole-study context: About one barcoded TCR beta cDNA was captured per two T cells.

Primers used in a second PCR of roughly 6 to 12 cycles were a sample-barcoded 5' primer and a J-beta primer mix. Any given sample supplied a minimum of 2.5 million CDR3-containing paired-end reads. TCRdb re-derived calls from the 5' RACE reads in MiXCR, one entry per CDR3 protein. The sample yields some 1,500,000 distinct CDR3 sequences, 35% to 45% seen once. Trimming took off 4 bases at V and 3 bases at J, with 15 bases between the two ends. The CDR3 covers 15 residues. The germline V gene has CDR1 DFQATT and CDR2 SNEGSKA (reference sequence). The chain recombines TRBV20-1 with TRBJ2-2, with D possibly TRBD1 on 6 matching bases. The TCR sequence derives from a woman aged 18-29 years in good health. The specimen was blood. The CDR3 bases are TGCAGTGCTACTCGAGGGGGAACAGACACCGGGGAGCTGTTTTTT. Encoded protein: CSATRGGTDTGELFF.